The table lists the clone carrying this T cell receptor (beta chain) with many counts. Its antigen is as yet unknown. The data derive from a study of beta chain features in type 1 diabetes. Whole-study context: No age, gender or cell yield differences were seen between patients and healthy donors. Cells sorted and examined across all samples totaled roughly 100,000,000. General study results and limits: In all four CD4+ subsets, TCRB CDR3 length was significantly, moderately reduced in type 1 diabetes. The VDJ junctions of type 1 diabetes patients carried fewer insertions and more deletions.

The investigators reverse transcribed all of the isolated RNA, so they sequenced expressed TCRB transcripts. Produced via immunoSEQ multiplex PCR; TCRdb's table is partial and in-frame only. Seen here are more than 110,000 clones, about 7% observed once, and the top ten hold 1.3% to 1.5%. Germline CDR1 reads GTSNPN; CDR2 reads SVGIG (reference sequence). The ends lost 3 bases at V and 8 bases at J; junction bases unmatched: 7. The CDR3 covers 14 residues. Material for sequencing was central memory CD4+ T cells from blood. The chain employs TRBV30 and TRBJ2-1; 10 bases match TRBD2. The receptor comes from a woman aged 30 to 39 in good health. In nucleotides, the CDR3 is TGTGCCTGGAGGAGACTAGCGGGCCTCTATGAGCAGTTCTTC. This encodes CAWRRLAGLYEQFF.